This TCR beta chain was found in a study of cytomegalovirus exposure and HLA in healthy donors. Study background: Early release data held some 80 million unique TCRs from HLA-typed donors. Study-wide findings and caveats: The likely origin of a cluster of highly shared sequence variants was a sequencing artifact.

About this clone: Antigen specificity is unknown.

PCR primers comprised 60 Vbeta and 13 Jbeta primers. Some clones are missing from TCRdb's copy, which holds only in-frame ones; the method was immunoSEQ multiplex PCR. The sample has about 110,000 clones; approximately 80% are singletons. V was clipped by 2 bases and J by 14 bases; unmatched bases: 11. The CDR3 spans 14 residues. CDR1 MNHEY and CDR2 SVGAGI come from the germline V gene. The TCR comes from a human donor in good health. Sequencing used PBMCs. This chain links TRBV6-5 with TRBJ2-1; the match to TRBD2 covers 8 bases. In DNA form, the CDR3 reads TGTGCCAGCAGTTACAGTACTAGCGGCCAAAGGAAGTTCTTC. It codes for CASSYSTSGQRKFF.